Below, 17 T cell receptor beta chains from the same sample are listed, as sequenced in a study of cytomegalovirus exposure and HLA in healthy donors. Assay: immunoSEQ multiplex PCR; the TCRdb copy retains only in-frame clones and omits some. The sample holds some 87,000 clones, roughly 96% seen once. The specimen was PBMCs. These receptors were taken from a woman aged 18-29 years in good health and CMV-seronegative.

The gene calls are TRBV19 and TRBJ2-7, with TRBD1 matching over 7 bases. The germline CDR1 and CDR2 sequences are LNHDA and SQIVND (reference sequence). The J segment lost 7 bases and the V segment lost 5 bases, leaving 17 bases of the junction unmatched. The CDR3 is 16 amino acids. The CDR3 sequence is CASSSTLSTGKGEQYF. CDR3 DNA sequence: TGTGCCAGTAGTTCAACCCTATCGACAGGGAAGGGAGAGCAGTACTTC.

This rearrangement joins TRBV28 to TRBJ2-5; 10 bases line up with TRBD1. The CDR3 runs to 14 residues. From germline, CDR1 is MDHEN and CDR2 SYDVKM. Unmatched junction bases numbered 4, after V lost 5 bases and J lost 4 bases. The CDR3 DNA reads as TGTGCCAGCAGTCCCGGGGACAGGGGAGAGACCCAGTACTTC. It specifies CASSPGDRGETQYF.

This rearrangement joins TRBV13 to TRBJ2-7; TRBD2 aligns across 11 bases. The CDR3 consists of 15 residues. CDR1 and CDR2 from the germline V gene are PRHDT and FYEKMQ (reference sequence). The ends lost 3 bases at V and 4 bases at J; junction bases unmatched: 5. The CDR3 nucleotides read TGTGCCAGCAGCTTGGGGACTAGCGGCAAGTACGAGCAGTACTTC. Protein: CASSLGTSGKYEQYF.

V usage is TRBV7-9 and J usage is TRBJ1-2, with 7 bases aligning to TRBD1. V shed 4 bases and J 5 bases; nucleotides not matched to a gene: 7. Germline values: CDR1 SEHNR, CDR2 FQNEAQ (reference sequence). The CDR3 covers 14 residues. The CDR3 DNA reads TGTGCCAGCAGCTCCAGGACAGGATTTTATGGCTACACCTTC. This codes for CASSSRTGFYGYTF.

This chain uses TRBV28 with TRBJ2-7, with TRBD1 identical over 9 bases. The CDR3 spans 14 residues. The V gene end was trimmed by 5 bases and the J gene end by 6 bases; junction bases not matched to a gene: 8. The germline gives CDR1 MDHEN, CDR2 SYDVKM. CDR3: CASSLQGAFREQYF. DNA for the CDR3: TGTGCCAGCAGTCTACAGGGGGCTTTTCGCGAGCAGTACTTC.

This clone was counted between two and nine times. Sequence at one end of the junction differs from germline and may be a read error. The chain links TRBV5-6 to TRBJ2-7, with 7 bases identical to TRBD1. The CDR3 length is 11 residues. CDR1 is SGHDT and CDR2 is YYEEEE in the germline V gene. CDR3 sequence: CASSLTGVTSF. CDR3 DNA: TGTGCCAGCAGCTTGACAGGGGTGACTTCCTTC.

This chain uses TRBV14 with TRBJ2-7, with TRBD2 as a possible D gene (5 bases). Looked up from germline, CDR1 is SGHDN and CDR2 is FVKESK. V dropped 0 bases and J dropped 7 bases, with 13 bases sitting between them. CDR3 size: 14 residues. CDR3 sequence (DNA): TGTGCCAGCAGCCAAGACCCGCCCCGGGGTGAGCAGTACTTC. Residues: CASSQDPPRGEQYF. The full variable domain, rest sourced from reference TRBV14 and TRBJ2-7, is EAGVTQFPSHSVIEKGQTVTLRCDPISGHDNLYWYRRVMGKEIKFLLHFVKESKQDESGMPNNRFLAERTGGTYSTLKVQPAELEDSGVYFCASSQDPPRGEQYFGPGTRLTVT.

The J gene is TRBJ2-5, the V gene TRBV28, with D possibly TRBD1 on 6 matching bases. Germline CDR1 MDHEN, CDR2 SYDVKM. This CDR3 spans 13 amino acids. V was pared by 3 bases and J by 3 bases, with 8 bases between. The CDR3 reads CASSFSGEETQYF. The CDR3 nucleotides read TGTGCCAGCAGTTTCTCAGGGGAAGAGACCCAGTACTTC.

V is TRBV11-2 and J is TRBJ2-1; D is perhaps TRBD2 (7 bases). CDR1 SGHAT and CDR2 FQNNGV come from the germline V gene. The V end was cut by 1 base, the J end by 8 bases, with 12 bases between. The CDR3 has 14 amino acids. The CDR3 DNA sequence: TGTGCCAGCAGCTTAGTGTCGGGGGGCGATGAGCAGTTCTTC. Residues: CASSLVSGGDEQFF. Complete variable domain (other parts from reference TRBV11-2 and TRBJ2-1): EAGVAQSPRYKIIEKRQSVAFWCNPISGHATLYWYQQILGQGPKLLIQFQNNGVVDDSQLPKDRFSAERLKGVDSTLKIQPAKLEDSAVYLCASSLVSGGDEQFFGPGTRLTVL.

This clone was counted a single time. The rearrangement joins TRBV6-8 to TRBJ2-3; the D gene is possibly TRBD2 (5 bases). V dropped 5 bases and J dropped 9 bases, with 15 bases sitting between them. Germline CDR1 and CDR2: MNHGY and SAAAGT. This CDR3 has 13 residues. CDR3 nucleotide sequence: TGTGCCAGCAGTCCCAGCGGTCAAGGGACGCAGTATTTT. This sequence encodes CASSPSGQGTQYF.

The gene calls are TRBV11-2 and TRBJ2-7; 12 nucleotides agree with TRBD2. The CDR3 spans 15 residues. The germline gives CDR1 SGHAT, CDR2 FQNNGV. V lost 6 bases to trimming and J lost 3 bases; unmatched junction nucleotides: 6. The CDR3 DNA sequence: TGTGCCAGCAGGAGACGGACTAGCGGGAACTACGAGCAGTACTTC. Protein sequence: CASRRRTSGNYEQYF.

The chain has TRBV10-1 and TRBJ2-7, with 10 bases aligning to TRBD1. V shed 3 bases and J 9 bases; nucleotides not matched to a gene: 2. Germline assignment: CDR1 WNHNN and CDR2 SYGVQD (reference sequence). The CDR3 sequence is 12 residues long. The CDR3 sequence is CASSDDRGRQYF. The CDR3 region has the DNA TGCGCCAGCAGTGATGACAGGGGGCGGCAGTACTTC.

The rearrangement joins TRBV7-9 to TRBJ2-1, with D possibly TRBD2 on 6 matching bases. The length of the CDR3 is 12 residues. Looked up from germline, CDR1 is SEHNR and CDR2 is FQNEAQ (reference sequence). Between the trimmed V and J ends, which lost 5 bases and 15 bases, there was a span of 17 bases. CDR3 in DNA: TGTGCCAGCAGCCGAACTACCGACGGGGGGTTCTTC. It translates to CASSRTTDGGFF.

The rearrangement uses TRBV5-1 and TRBJ1-2; no firm D call. CDR1 is SGHRS, CDR2 YFSETQ, per germline. The CDR3 runs to 14 residues. V was shortened by 0 bases and J by 2 bases, with 8 bases between the two germline ends. The chain's CDR3 is CASSLEAGNYGYTF. CDR3 sequence (DNA): TGCGCCAGCAGCTTGGAGGCGGGGAACTATGGCTACACCTTC.

The chain is built from TRBV12-5 and TRBJ1-1, with unresolved D. From germline, CDR1 is LGHNT and CDR2 FRNRAP. The CDR3 covers 13 residues. V lost 6 bases and J 0 bases, leaving 8 bases between the germline ends. The CDR3 nucleotides read TGTGCTAGTGGCGGCGGGCTGAACACTGAAGCTTTCTTT. The encoded protein is CASGGGLNTEAFF. The entire variable domain, with the rest obtained from reference TRBV12-5 and TRBJ1-1, is as follows: DARVTQTPRHKVTEMGQEVTMRCQPILGHNTVFWYRQTMMQGLELLAYFRNRAPLDDSGMPKDRFSAEMPDATLATLKIQPSEPRDSAVYFCASGGGLNTEAFFGQGTRLTVV.

J is TRBJ2-7 and V is TRBV10-3; D ambiguous. The CDR3 loop spans 15 amino acids. Germline V gene data show CDR1 as ENHRY and CDR2 as SYGVKD. The germline V and J ends were trimmed by 0 bases and 3 bases, with 12 bases remaining between them. The CDR3 region has the DNA TGTGCCATCAGTGAGTCGTCTAGACGGTTCTACGAGCAGTACTTC. Translated, it gives CAISESSRRFYEQYF.

V usage is TRBV6-1 and J usage is TRBJ1-3; 7 bases are shared with TRBD1. Germline values: CDR1 MNHNS, CDR2 SASEGT. The CDR3 sequence is 16 residues long. Trimming took 4 bases from V and 9 from J; bases not matched to a gene: 15. CDR3 sequence (DNA): TGTGCCAGCAGTGCCCCGGAGGGGGCCCCGGGTGGCACCATATATTTT. This encodes CASSAPEGAPGGTIYF.